This passage covers 4 T cell receptor beta chains from one sample sequenced in a study of blood T cells in healthy people across ages. Then a second PCR, running roughly 7 to 11 cycles, was carried out with a sample-barcoded 5' primer and a J-beta primer mix. TCRdb redid the calling of the 5' RACE reads with MiXCR, one entry per CDR3 protein. Of fewer than 2 million distinct CDR3 sequences in the sample, about 39% were seen once. Sequencing used blood. The receptors here all came from a human donor in good health.

This clonotype was picked up a small number of times. The genes are TRBV2 and TRBJ2-7; D possibly uses TRBD1 or TRBD2 (6 bases each). The CDR3 is 14 residues long. CDR1 is SNHLY, CDR2 FYNNEI, per germline. The V gene lost 7 bases and the J gene lost 5 bases, with 18 bases spanning the gap. The CDR3 bases are TGTGCCAGCACCGAGGGGGGCCAACGCCACGAGCAGTACTTC. Protein: CASTEGGQRHEQYF.

J is TRBJ2-7 and V is TRBV6-5, with TRBD1 identical over 7 bases. Unmatched junction bases numbered 11, after V lost 6 bases and J lost 0 bases. Germline V CDR1 and CDR2: MNHEY, SVGAGI. CDR3 size: 16 residues. The CDR3 nucleotides read TGTGCCAGCAGAAAGACCGGGACAGAGAGCTCCTACGAGCAGTACTTC. It codes for CASRKTGTESSYEQYF.

This clonotype was observed a few times. Germline is not matched at one junction end, which may reflect a read error. V usage is TRBV12-3 or TRBV12-4 and J usage is TRBJ1-2; a possible D gene is TRBD1 (6 bases). CDR3 length: 14 residues. DNA of the CDR3: TGTGCCAGCAGTTCACCCACAGGGAGCTATGACTACACCTTC. Translation gives CASSSPTGSYDYTF.

V usage is TRBV6-1 and J usage is TRBJ1-5; 7 bases are a match to TRBD1. The germline gives CDR1 MNHNS, CDR2 SASEGT. The CDR3 consists of 16 residues. Unmatched junction bases numbered 4, after V lost 0 bases and J lost 2 bases. CDR3 in amino acids: CASSEAGGSGNQPQHF. The CDR3 coding sequence is TGTGCCAGCAGTGAAGCAGGGGGCTCGGGCAATCAGCCCCAGCATTTT.